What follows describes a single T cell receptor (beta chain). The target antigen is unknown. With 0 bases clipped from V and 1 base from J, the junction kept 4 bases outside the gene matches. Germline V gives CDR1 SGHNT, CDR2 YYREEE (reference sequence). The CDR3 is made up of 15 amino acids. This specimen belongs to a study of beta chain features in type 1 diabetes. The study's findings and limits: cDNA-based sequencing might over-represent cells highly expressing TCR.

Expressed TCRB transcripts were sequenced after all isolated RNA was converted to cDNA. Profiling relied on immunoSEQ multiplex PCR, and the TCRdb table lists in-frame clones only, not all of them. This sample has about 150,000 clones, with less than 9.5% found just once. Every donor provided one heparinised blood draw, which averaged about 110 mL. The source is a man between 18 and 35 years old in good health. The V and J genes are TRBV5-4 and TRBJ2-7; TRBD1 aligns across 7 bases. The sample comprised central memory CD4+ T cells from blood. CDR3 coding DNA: TGTGCCAGCAGCTTGGAGGGGGCGCTTTCCTACGAGCAGTACTTC. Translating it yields CASSLEGALSYEQYF.